This TCR beta chain was sequenced in a study of T cell repertoires in cytomegalovirus infection. Study-wide context: CMV infection together with matching HLA type was indicated by public TCR beta signatures.

In regard to this clonotype: The antigen remains undetermined.

MiXCR, applied by TCRdb to the reads, yields one record per CDR3 protein. Here the sample spans fewer than 350,000 distinct CDR3 sequences, 9% to 9.5% being singletons. Study-level points and caveats: CMV carriers having the relevant HLA were flagged by cumulative public TCR beta family frequency. Ex vivo responses were dominated by HLA-C-restricted CMV-specific TCR beta clonotypes.

The ends were cut back, 0 bases at V and 5 bases at J, with 14 bases in the middle. The CDR3 runs 16 residues. Germline lookup yields CDR1 LGHNA and CDR2 YNFKEQ. The TCR sequence derives from a human donor in good health (CMV status not recorded). Some clones in this sample may be carry-over from other donors' samples. Material: PBMCs. The V and J genes are TRBV4-2 and TRBJ1-5, with D perhaps TRBD1 (5 bases). The CDR3 loop reads CASSQDWTTEHQPQHF. As DNA, the CDR3 is TGTGCCAGCAGCCAAGATTGGACGACAGAACATCAGCCCCAGCATTTT.